These 12 T cell receptor beta chains were all obtained from the same sample, sequenced in a study of blood T cell repertoires in COVID-19. Clones were read by immunoSEQ multiplex PCR, and TCRdb kept only the in-frame ones, dropping some. The table shows some 150,000 clones, with about 80% occurring only once. The specimen was PBMCs or T cells enriched from blood (not recorded which). The receptors here all came from a man aged 45-65 years who had recovered from COVID-19.

The chain joins TRBV9 to TRBJ2-1; TRBD1 matches 8 bases. This CDR3 region has 15 residues. The V and J ends lost 6 bases and 2 bases, in that order; junction bases with no gene match: 7. CDR1 is SGDLS and CDR2 is YYNGEE in the germline V gene. The CDR3 DNA reads TGTGCCAGCACCCGACAGGGGACCCCCTACAATGAGCAGTTCTTC. Protein product: CASTRQGTPYNEQFF.

V and J are TRBV5-1 and TRBJ1-6; D remains unclear. The CDR3 extends over 18 amino acids. Germline values: CDR1 SGHRS, CDR2 YFSETQ. Trimming left V 0 bases short and J 2 bases short, with 15 bases between. The CDR3 sequence: CASSLVPISSPYNSPLHF. CDR3 bases: TGCGCCAGCAGCTTGGTTCCGATCTCGAGCCCCTATAATTCACCCCTCCACTTT.

The gene calls are TRBV5-4 and TRBJ1-5, with D perhaps TRBD1 (6 bases). V lost 5 bases to trimming and J lost 2 bases, with 14 bases between them. This CDR3 comprises 15 residues. Germline loops: CDR1 SGHNT, CDR2 YYREEE (reference sequence). Written as DNA, the CDR3 is TGTGCCAGCAGTATACAGGGTGGAGGCAATCAGCCCCAGCATTTT. It specifies CASSIQGGGNQPQHF.

This chain joins TRBV7-2 and TRBJ1-5; TRBD1 aligns across 7 bases. Germline V gene sequence: CDR1 SGHTA, CDR2 FQGNSA. The CDR3 contains 15 residues. V shed 1 base and J 5 bases; nucleotides not matched to a gene: 5. The CDR3 nucleotides read TGTGCCAGCAGCTTAGGAGGGGGCGGTTATCAGCCCCAGCATTTT. This codes for CASSLGGGGYQPQHF.

J is TRBJ2-7 and V is TRBV14; tentatively, D is TRBD1 (5 bases). This CDR3 has 15 residues. V was shortened by 1 base and J by 2 bases, with 12 bases between the two germline ends. Germline loops: CDR1 SGHDN, CDR2 FVKESK. The DNA of the CDR3 is TGTGCCAGCAGCCAAGGGGCAGGGTTTACCTACGAGCAGTACTTC. Its protein is CASSQGAGFTYEQYF.

The J gene is TRBJ1-2, the V gene TRBV5-1, with 7 bases identical to TRBD1. From germline, CDR1 is SGHRS and CDR2 YFSETQ. V shed 4 bases, J shed 3 bases, and the junction held 9 bases outside the gene matches. There are 15 residues in the CDR3. The CDR3, as DNA: TGCGCCAGCAGCCAAACAGGGGCGGGGTACTATGGCTACACCTTC. This gives the protein CASSQTGAGYYGYTF. The full variable domain, in which reference TRBV5-1 and TRBJ1-2 provide the parts outside the CDR3, is KAGVTQTPRYLIKTRGQQVTLSCSPISGHRSVSWYQQTPGQGLQFLFEYFSETQRNKGNFPGRFSGRQFSNSRSEMNVSTLELGDSALYLCASSQTGAGYYGYTFGSGTRLTVV.

This clone was seen only a few times. V gene TRBV12-3 or TRBV12-4 combines with J gene TRBJ2-3; D call uncertain. The CDR3 runs 13 residues. With 5 bases removed from V and 2 bases from J, the gap between germline ends came to 8 bases. The CDR3 nucleotides read TGTGCCAGCAGTCCACAAATCACAGATACGCAGTATTTT. It is translated as CASSPQITDTQYF.

This chain links TRBV27 with TRBJ1-4, with D possibly TRBD1 on 5 matching bases. The CDR3 runs 15 residues. Trimming shortened V by 4 bases and J by 1 base, and 10 bases separated the two germline ends. CDR1 MNHEY and CDR2 SMNVEV come from the germline V gene (reference sequence). In nucleotides, the CDR3 is TGTGCCAGCAGTTCCTCCAGGGTAACTAATGAAAAACTGTTTTTT. This gives the protein CASSSSRVTNEKLFF.

This sequence joins TRBV6-4 and TRBJ2-2, with D possibly being TRBD2 (5 bases). This CDR3 has 17 amino acids. The germline V and J ends were trimmed by 9 bases and 4 bases, with 24 bases remaining between them. Germline V gene lookup returns CDR1 MRHNA and CDR2 SNTAGT. The CDR3 coding sequence is TGTGCCAGACGGCCTTCCCAGGAGGTTCGGGGCACCGGGGAGCTGTTTTTT. Translating gives CARRPSQEVRGTGELFF.

Only a few counts were recorded for this clone. This chain uses TRBV19 with TRBJ1-2; 7 bases fit TRBD1. The CDR3 sequence is 15 residues long. V lost 3 bases to trimming and J lost 8 bases; unmatched junction nucleotides: 12. CDR1 LNHDA and CDR2 SQIVND come from the germline V gene (reference sequence). The CDR3 DNA sequence: TGTGCCAGTAGTATCGGTAGAACAGGGGACTCGGGCTACACCTTC. It encodes CASSIGRTGDSGYTF.

This chain connects TRBV28 to TRBJ1-1; 9 bases fit TRBD1. Germline CDR1 MDHEN, CDR2 SYDVKM. The trim removed 4 bases at V and 0 bases at J, leaving 3 bases unmatched. The CDR3 runs 15 residues. CDR3 in DNA: TGTGCCAGCAGTTCGTGGACAGGGGTGAACACTGAAGCTTTCTTT. Amino acids: CASSSWTGVNTEAFF.

V usage is TRBV7-2 and J usage is TRBJ1-4; TRBD1 might be the D (5 bases). This CDR3 is 16 amino acids long. V lost 5 bases, J lost 5 bases, and 18 bases lay in between. Germline values: CDR1 SGHTA, CDR2 FQGNSA. The CDR3 spells CASSPAGPGGNEKLFF. DNA of the CDR3: TGTGCCAGCAGCCCGGCAGGGCCCGGAGGGAATGAAAAACTGTTTTTT.